These T cell receptor delta chains were read from a single sample in a study of gamma-delta T cells after stem cell transplantation. TCRdb re-identified clones in the RT-PCR reads via CATT. Of 13,000 or so delta-chain clones listed, roughly 30% are singletons. Sequenced: gamma-delta T cells. These receptors were taken from a human donor. It is not recorded whose cells these are; they may come from a transplant donor. CDR3s include the opening cysteine and the closing phenylalanine or tryptophan. The order of the fields is CDR3 length, V gene, D gene, clone size, J gene, CDR3 DNA, CDR3 protein. A D gene is named only where the DNA matches it firmly. Rows may omit the clone size; those that give it use once, few, many or a size class.

CDR3 length: 19
V gene: TRDV2
D gene: NA
clone size: medium-sized
J gene: TRDJ3
CDR3 DNA: TGTGCCTGTGACACCGGTTACGGGCCCTGGGCCTGGGACACCCGACAGATGTTTTTC
CDR3 protein: CACDTGYGPWAWDTRQMFF

CDR3 length: 23
V gene: TRDV1
D gene: NA
clone size: NA
J gene: TRDJ1
CDR3 DNA: TGTGCTCTTGGGGAACTTAGGTATCTCGGGTGGGGCCCCCTCGGGACTTACACCGATAAACTCATCTTT
CDR3 protein: CALGELRYLGWGPLGTYTDKLIF

CDR3 length: 22
V gene: TRDV1
D gene: TRDD3
clone size: NA
J gene: TRDJ1
CDR3 DNA: TGTGCTCTTGGGGAACCCCCGGTATTGGGGGATACGCTAAAGCATAGCGGCGATAAACTCATCTTT
CDR3 protein: CALGEPPVLGDTLKHSGDKLIF

CDR3 length: 21
V gene: TRAV29/DV5
D gene: TRDD3
clone size: NA
J gene: TRDJ1
CDR3 DNA: TGTGCAGCAAGCCCGTTCACTTCCTACTGGGGGGATACGGACCACACCGATAAACTCATCTTT
CDR3 protein: CAASPFTSYWGDTDHTDKLIF

CDR3 length: 21
V gene: TRDV2
D gene: TRDD3
clone size: NA
J gene: TRDJ3
CDR3 DNA: TGTGCCTGTGACACCGTGGTGGGGGAGACGCACCTCTCCTTCTACACCCGACAGATGTTTTTC
CDR3 protein: CACDTVVGETHLSFYTRQMFF

CDR3 length: 19
V gene: TRDV1
D gene: NA
clone size: NA
J gene: TRDJ1
CDR3 DNA: TGTGCTCTTGGGAACACGGCTACCCTACCAACGAAGGGGGCCGATAAACTCATCTTT
CDR3 protein: CALGNTATLPTKGADKLIF

CDR3 length: 18
V gene: TRDV1
D gene: NA
clone size: NA
J gene: TRDJ1
CDR3 DNA: TGTGCTCTTGGGGAACTTCTCTCCGTCCTGGGGATGACCGATAAACTCATCTTT
CDR3 protein: CALGELLSVLGMTDKLIF

CDR3 length: 15
V gene: TRDV3
D gene: NA
clone size: NA
J gene: TRDJ1
CDR3 DNA: TGTGCCTTTATTTGGCTGGGGACACTTACCGATAAACTCATCTTT
CDR3 protein: CAFIWLGTLTDKLIF

CDR3 length: 17
V gene: TRDV2
D gene: TRDD3
clone size: NA
J gene: TRDJ2
CDR3 DNA: TGTGCCTGTGACTATCTGGGGGATCAACCTTTGACAGCACAACTCTTCTTT
CDR3 protein: CACDYLGDQPLTAQLFF

CDR3 length: 14
V gene: TRAV29/DV5
D gene: NA
clone size: few
J gene: TRDJ1
CDR3 DNA: TGTGCAGCAAGAACCTGGTATAGGGGCGATAAACTCATCTTT
CDR3 protein: CAARTWYRGDKLIF

CDR3 length: 22
V gene: TRDV1
D gene: NA
clone size: NA
J gene: TRDJ1
CDR3 DNA: TGTGCTCTTGGGGAACGACCCTTTCCTACGCTGGGGGAGACACTGTACACCGATAAACTCATCTTT
CDR3 protein: CALGERPFPTLGETLYTDKLIF

CDR3 length: 19
V gene: TRDV1
D gene: TRDD3
clone size: few
J gene: TRDJ1
CDR3 DNA: TGTGCTCTTGGGTCAATCCCGTATACTGGGGACATCCGATGCGATAAACTCATCTTT
CDR3 protein: CALGSIPYTGDIRCDKLIF

CDR3 length: 14
V gene: TRDV1
D gene: NA
clone size: few
J gene: TRDJ3
CDR3 DNA: TGTGCTCTTGGGGAACTGGGGGACACCCGACAGATGTTTTTC
CDR3 protein: CALGELGDTRQMFF

CDR3 length: 19
V gene: TRDV1
D gene: TRDD3
clone size: few
J gene: TRDJ3
CDR3 DNA: TGTGCTCTTGGGGAACACTGGGGGATAAGCTCCTGGGACACCCGACAGATGTTTTTC
CDR3 protein: CALGEHWGISSWDTRQMFF

CDR3 length: 13
V gene: TRAV29/DV5
D gene: NA
clone size: few
J gene: TRDJ2
CDR3 DNA: TGTGCAGCAAGCAGACTTCGCCGAGCACAACTCTTCTTT
CDR3 protein: CAASRLRRAQLFF